This T cell receptor beta chain was identified during a study of cytomegalovirus exposure and HLA in healthy donors. Findings and limits, study-wide: Previously analyzed data showed that most TCR beta V segments were productive at a frequency of about 87% or about 30%. A list of 150 or so TCR beta chains associated with cytomegalovirus was given. The classifier was said to identify cytomegalovirus status with high specificity and sensitivity.

Researchers ran the PCR with 60 Vbeta and 13 Jbeta primers. The assay was immunoSEQ multiplex PCR, and TCRdb's table has in-frame clones only and misses some. The table records under 250,000 clones, around 85% of them present only once. In regard to this clone: Antigen unknown.

Those who donated were healthy bone marrow donors. This receptor was identified in a human donor in good health. The source material was PBMCs.

CDR3 in DNA: TGTGCCAGCAGCCCGGATTCGAGGGCTGACTCTGGGGCCAACGTCCTGACTTTC. Its translation: CASSPDSRADSGANVLTF. The gene calls are TRBV9 and TRBJ2-6; possibly TRBD2 for D (5 bases). Germline values: CDR1 SGDLS, CDR2 YYNGEE. This CDR3 comprises 18 residues. Trimming took off 4 bases at V and 0 bases at J, with 17 bases between the two ends.